Listed below are T cell receptor beta chains from one sample, sequenced in a study of neurological immune-mediated disorders. TCRdb called the 5' RACE reads again in MiXCR, with one record for every CDR3 protein. This sample has about 95,000 distinct CDR3 sequences, with around 3.3% found just once. Sequencing input: PBMCs. The receptor set was obtained from a woman between 18 and 29 years old with multiple sclerosis. Each CDR3 is given with its conserved first and last residue.

J gene	V gene	CDR3 protein
TRBJ2-7	TRBV5-1	CASSPGTEAWEQYF
TRBJ1-2	TRBV27	CASRQGTHQMGYTF
TRBJ1-2	TRBV7-2	CASSQRGGQGANYGYTF
TRBJ1-5	TRBV20-1	CSASGRLNQPQHF
TRBJ1-3	TRBV12-3/TRBV12-4	CASSSDRVSGNTIYF
TRBJ2-3	TRBV10-3	CAISGEGPDTQYF
TRBJ1-1	TRBV11-3	CASSYLGDTEAFF
TRBJ2-2	TRBV6-2/TRBV6-3	CASSPGTIETGELFF
TRBJ1-3	TRBV6-1	CAGSGNYSGNTIYF
TRBJ1-2	TRBV20-1	CSARDRFFKSANYGYTF
TRBJ1-5	TRBV20-1	CSARRRGQGSPYSSNQPQHF
TRBJ2-7	TRBV10-3	CATGTSGSPLEQYF
TRBJ2-6	TRBV7-8	CASSFPWGQGDSGANVLTF
TRBJ2-7	TRBV6-5	CASSYSRQGSYEQYF
TRBJ2-2	TRBV7-7	CASSERVTTNTGELFF
TRBJ2-1	TRBV10-1	CASSAGTSGRQFF
TRBJ1-6	TRBV18	CASSPAPMGSGSPLHF
TRBJ2-3	TRBV6-5	CASSYGAGGPDTQYF
TRBJ2-1	TRBV15	CATSREGVSYNEQFF
TRBJ2-1	TRBV20-1	CSARVEGYAVEQFF
TRBJ2-5	TRBV11-2	CASSLGGSSSETQYF
TRBJ2-1	TRBV12-3/TRBV12-4	CASSPPMYNEQFF
TRBJ2-7	TRBV20-1	CSAGGSGSSDEQYF
TRBJ1-1	TRBV7-9	CASSLGRTLSGTEAFF
TRBJ1-1	TRBV27	CASSLVQGEAEAFF
TRBJ2-7	TRBV10-3	CAIRGQYEQYF
TRBJ1-4	TRBV12-3/TRBV12-4	CASSLYGMRLINEKLFF
TRBJ1-1	TRBV29-1	CSGGMNTEAFF
TRBJ2-1	TRBV20-1	CSAGEQGTYNEQFF
TRBJ2-5	TRBV5-6	CASTEAGVGETQYF
TRBJ1-3	TRBV7-9	CATETGSGNTIYF
TRBJ1-5	TRBV7-9	CASSEGINQPQHF